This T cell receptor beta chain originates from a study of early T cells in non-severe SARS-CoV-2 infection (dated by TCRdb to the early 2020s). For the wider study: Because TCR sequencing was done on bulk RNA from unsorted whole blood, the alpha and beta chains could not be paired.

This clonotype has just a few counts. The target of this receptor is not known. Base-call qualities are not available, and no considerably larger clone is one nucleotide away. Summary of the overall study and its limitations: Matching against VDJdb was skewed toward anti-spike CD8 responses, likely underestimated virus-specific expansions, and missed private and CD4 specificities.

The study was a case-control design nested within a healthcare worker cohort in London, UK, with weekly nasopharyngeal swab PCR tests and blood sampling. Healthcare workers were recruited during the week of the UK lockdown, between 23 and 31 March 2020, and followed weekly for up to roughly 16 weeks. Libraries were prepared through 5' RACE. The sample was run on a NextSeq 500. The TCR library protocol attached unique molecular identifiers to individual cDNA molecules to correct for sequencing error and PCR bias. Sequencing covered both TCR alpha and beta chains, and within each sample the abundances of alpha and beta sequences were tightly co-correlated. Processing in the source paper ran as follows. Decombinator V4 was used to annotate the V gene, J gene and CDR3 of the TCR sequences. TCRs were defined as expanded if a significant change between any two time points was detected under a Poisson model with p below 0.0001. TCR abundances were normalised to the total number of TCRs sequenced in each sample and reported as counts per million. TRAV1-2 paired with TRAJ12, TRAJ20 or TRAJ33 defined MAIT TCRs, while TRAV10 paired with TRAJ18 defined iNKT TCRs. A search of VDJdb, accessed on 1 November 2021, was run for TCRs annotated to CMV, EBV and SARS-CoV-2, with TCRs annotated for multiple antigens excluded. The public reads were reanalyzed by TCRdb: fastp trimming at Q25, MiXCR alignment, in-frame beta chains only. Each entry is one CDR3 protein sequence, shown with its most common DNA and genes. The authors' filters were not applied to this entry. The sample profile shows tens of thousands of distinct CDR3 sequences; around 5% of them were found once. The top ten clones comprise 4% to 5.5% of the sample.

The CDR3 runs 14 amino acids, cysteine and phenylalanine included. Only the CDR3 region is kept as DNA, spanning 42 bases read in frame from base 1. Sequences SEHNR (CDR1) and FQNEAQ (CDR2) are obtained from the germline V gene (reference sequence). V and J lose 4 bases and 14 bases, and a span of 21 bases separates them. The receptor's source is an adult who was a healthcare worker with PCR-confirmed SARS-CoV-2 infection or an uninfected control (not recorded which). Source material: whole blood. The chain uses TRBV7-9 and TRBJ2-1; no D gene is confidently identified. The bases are TGTGCCAGCAGCTCGGAGACCGTAAATGTACTTAAGTTCTTC. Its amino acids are CASSSETVNVLKFF.